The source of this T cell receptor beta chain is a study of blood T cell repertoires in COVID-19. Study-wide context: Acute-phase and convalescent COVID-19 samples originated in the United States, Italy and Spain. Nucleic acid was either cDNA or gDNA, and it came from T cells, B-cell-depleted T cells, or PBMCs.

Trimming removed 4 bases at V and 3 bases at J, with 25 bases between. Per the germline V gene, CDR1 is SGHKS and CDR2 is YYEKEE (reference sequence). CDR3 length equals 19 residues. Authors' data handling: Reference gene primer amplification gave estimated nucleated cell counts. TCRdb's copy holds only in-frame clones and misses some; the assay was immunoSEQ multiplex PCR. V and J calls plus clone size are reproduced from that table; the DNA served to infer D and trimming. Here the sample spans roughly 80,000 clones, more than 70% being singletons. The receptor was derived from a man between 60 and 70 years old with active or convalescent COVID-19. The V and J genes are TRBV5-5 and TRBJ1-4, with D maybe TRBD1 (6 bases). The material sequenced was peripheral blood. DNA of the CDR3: TGTGCCAGCAGCCTCACGCTCGCACAGGGCTGGAATTCTAATGAAAAACTGTTTTTT. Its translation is CASSLTLAQGWNSNEKLFF.